This TCR beta chain is from a study of metastatic and nonmetastatic thyroid tumors. Using MiXCR, TCRdb re-called clones from the PCR reads. The profile shows fewer than 35,000 clones, more than 10% of them singletons. Patients underwent thyroid surgery, and none had received any treatment before it. In this sample, this clone turned up a few times. Sequences were obtained from blood. The sequence was collected from a female donor with papillary thyroid cancer or a benign thyroid nodule (not recorded which). Some clones in this sample may be carry-over from other donors' samples.

DNA for the CDR3: TGTGCCAGCAAAAGATTTAGCACAGATACGCAGTATTTT. Translation gives CASKRFSTDTQYF. This chain uses TRBV27 with TRBJ2-3; D uncertain. The germline V gene has CDR1 MNHEY and CDR2 SMNVEV (reference sequence). Trimming took off 7 bases at V and 0 bases at J, with 8 bases between the two ends. The CDR3 loop spans 13 amino acids.